This T cell receptor (beta chain) was identified during a study of tumor and adjacent non-tumor tissue in lung cancer. Across the study: Patients comprised 12 adenocarcinoma, 2 squamous cell carcinoma and 1 small cell lung cancer. Patients were aged about 30 to 80, approximately 11 men and about five women, stage I to III. Samples averaged around 4 million productive TCRbeta reads each.

This sample's RNA came from whole unsorted tissue. TCRbeta libraries were built with three rounds of nested PCR, modified from ARM-PCR. One entry per CDR3 protein results from TCRdb running MiXCR on the multiplex PCR reads. The top ten hold around 20% of the sample, which has tens of thousands of distinct CDR3 sequences, roughly three fifths seen once. V was shortened by 4 bases and J by 2 bases, with 21 bases between the two germline ends. The CDR3 contains 17 residues. From germline, CDR1 is SQVTM and CDR2 ANQGSEA. V usage is TRBV29-1 and J usage is TRBJ2-1, with a weak D call TRBD1 (7 bases). The TCR originated in a man over 45 with non-small cell lung cancer. The specimen sequenced was lung tumor tissue. For the CDR3, the DNA is TGCAGCGTTGTTACGTCAGGGGGGAGGTTGGCCTACAATGAGCAGTTCTTC. Its translation is CSVVTSGGRLAYNEQFF.